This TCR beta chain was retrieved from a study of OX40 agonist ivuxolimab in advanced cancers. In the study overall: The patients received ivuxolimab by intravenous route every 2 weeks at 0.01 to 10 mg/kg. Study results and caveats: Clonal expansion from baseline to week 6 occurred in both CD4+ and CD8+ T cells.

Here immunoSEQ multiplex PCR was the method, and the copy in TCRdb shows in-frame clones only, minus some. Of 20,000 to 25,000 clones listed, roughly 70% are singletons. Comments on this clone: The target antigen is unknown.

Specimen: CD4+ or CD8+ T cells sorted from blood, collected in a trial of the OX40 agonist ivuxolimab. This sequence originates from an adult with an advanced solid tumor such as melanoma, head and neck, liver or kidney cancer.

CDR3 sequence reads: CASSLGGGNYGYTF. In DNA form, the CDR3 reads TGTGCCAGTAGTCTGGGAGGGGGGAACTATGGCTACACCTTC. The V call is TRBV19, the J call TRBJ1-2, with D maybe TRBD1 (6 bases). V shed 5 bases and J shed 2 bases, with 12 bases lying between them. The CDR3 totals 14 residues. Germline CDR1 is LNHDA and CDR2 is SQIVND (reference sequence).